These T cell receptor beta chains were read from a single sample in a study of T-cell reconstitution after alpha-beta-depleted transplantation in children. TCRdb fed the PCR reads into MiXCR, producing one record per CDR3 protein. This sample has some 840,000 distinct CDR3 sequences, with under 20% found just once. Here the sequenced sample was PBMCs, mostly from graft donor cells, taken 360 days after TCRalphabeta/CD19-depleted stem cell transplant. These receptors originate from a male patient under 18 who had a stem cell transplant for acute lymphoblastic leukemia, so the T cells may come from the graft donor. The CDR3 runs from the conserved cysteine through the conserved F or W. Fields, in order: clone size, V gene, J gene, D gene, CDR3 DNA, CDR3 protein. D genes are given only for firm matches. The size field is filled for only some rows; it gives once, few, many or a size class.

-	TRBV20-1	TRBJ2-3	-	TGCAGTGCTAGCGGGGCTTACACAGATACGCAGTATTTT	CSASGAYTDTQYF
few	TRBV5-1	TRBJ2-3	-	TGCGCCAGCAGCCCCCAGGACTTGTCGCGCACAGATACGCAGTATTTT	CASSPQDLSRTDTQYF
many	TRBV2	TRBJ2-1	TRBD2	TGTGCCAGCAAGGCTAGCGGGGGCTACAATGAGCAGTTCTTC	CASKASGGYNEQFF
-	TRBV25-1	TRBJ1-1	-	TGTGCCAGCAGTGAAGCGAGAAAAGGGGGATACGCGGAAGCTTTCTTT	CASSEARKGGYAEAFF
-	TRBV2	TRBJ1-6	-	TGTGCCAGCAGTGAAGTAACCGGGGACCGTTCACCCCTCCACTTT	CASSEVTGDRSPLHF
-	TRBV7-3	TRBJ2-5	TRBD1	TGTGCCAGCAGCCCAGGGACAGGACCACAAGAGACCCAGTACTTC	CASSPGTGPQETQYF
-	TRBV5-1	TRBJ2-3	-	TGCGCCAGCAGCTGGCGATCTGGTGGCACAGATACGCAGTATTTT	CASSWRSGGTDTQYF
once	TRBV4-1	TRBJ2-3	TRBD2	TGCGCCAGCAGACGGACTAGCGGGAGCCGGAGCACAGATACGCAGTATTTT	CASRRTSGSRSTDTQYF
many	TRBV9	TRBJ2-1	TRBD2	TGTGCCAGCAGTCTAGGGGGACTAGGCTACAATGAGCAGTTCTTC	CASSLGGLGYNEQFF
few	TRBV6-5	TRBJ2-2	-	TGTGCCAGCAGTTACTCGTGGGAGGATTGGAACACCGGGGAGCTGTTTTTT	CASSYSWEDWNTGELFF
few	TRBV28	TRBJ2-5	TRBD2	TGTGCCAGCAGTTTAGTCCTACTAGCGGGAGGGCCGGGGGAGACCCAGTACTTC	CASSLVLLAGGPGETQYF
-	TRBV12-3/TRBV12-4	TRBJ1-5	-	TGTGCCAGCAGTTTAGAAGGGGATAGTCAGCCCCAGCATTTT	CASSLEGDSQPQHF
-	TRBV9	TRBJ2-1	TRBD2	TGTGCCAGCAGCGTAGGGGGGACTATGTACAATGAGCAGTTCTTC	CASSVGGTMYNEQFF
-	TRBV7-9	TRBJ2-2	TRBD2	TGTGCCAGCAGCTTACCGGGACTAGTTGGAGGTCGGCTGTTTTTT	CASSLPGLVGGRLFF
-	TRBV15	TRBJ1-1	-	TGTGCCACCAGCAGACTAGACACGAACACTGAAGCTTTCTTT	CATSRLDTNTEAFF
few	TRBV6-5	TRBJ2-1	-	TGTGCCAGCAGTCAGGGCTTCCTTGAGCAGTTCTTC	CASSQGFLEQFF
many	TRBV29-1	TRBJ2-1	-	TGCAGCGTGGGACGATCAGTCGGGGGTGACAATGAGCAGTTCTTC	CSVGRSVGGDNEQFF
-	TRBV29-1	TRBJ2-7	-	TGCAGCGTTCAGCAGGGCGCGGTGGCCTACGAGCAGTACTTC	CSVQQGAVAYEQYF
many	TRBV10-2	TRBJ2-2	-	TGCGCCAGCAGTGCGGTCGGGGAGCTGTTTTTT	CASSAVGELFF
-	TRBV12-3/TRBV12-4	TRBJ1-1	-	TGTGCCAGCAGTTTAGGGGGGCAGGGGAACAGTGAAGCTTTCTTT	CASSLGGQGNSEAFF
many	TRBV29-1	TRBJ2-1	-	TGCAGCGTTGAAGATGGGACCGTTACGAGCAATGAGCAGTTCTTC	CSVEDGTVTSNEQFF
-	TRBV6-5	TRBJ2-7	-	TGTGCCAGCAGGTGGGGGGTGAGAGAGCAGTACTTC	CASRWGVREQYF
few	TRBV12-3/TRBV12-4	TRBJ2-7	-	TGTGCCAGCAGCCCCCGCTGGGGCATGGACGAGCAGTACTTC	CASSPRWGMDEQYF
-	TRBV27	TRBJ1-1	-	TGTGCCAGCAGTTTATCCCTGAGGCTCCCTGAAGCTTTCTTT	CASSLSLRLPEAFF
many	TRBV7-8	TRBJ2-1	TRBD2	TGTGCCAGCAGCTCTACCTTTGGGACTAGAACCCACAATGAGCAGTTCTTC	CASSSTFGTRTHNEQFF
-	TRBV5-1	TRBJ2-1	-	TGCGCCAGCAGCTTGGCAGTATACGGGCCCCCGGGTCTTAATGAGCAGTTCTTC	CASSLAVYGPPGLNEQFF
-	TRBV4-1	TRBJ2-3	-	TGCGCCAGCAGTTTCAAGGCCGGAGACTCAGATACGCAGTATTTT	CASSFKAGDSDTQYF
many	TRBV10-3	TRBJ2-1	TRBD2	TGTGCCATCAGTGAGACTAGCGGCTACAATGAGCAGTTCTTC	CAISETSGYNEQFF
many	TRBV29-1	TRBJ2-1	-	TGCAGCGTTCAGTTTGGCAATGAGCAGTTCTTC	CSVQFGNEQFF
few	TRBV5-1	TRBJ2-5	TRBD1	TGCGCCAGCAGCTGGAACTTTGGACAGGGTGGAGAGGAGACCCAGTACTTC	CASSWNFGQGGEETQYF
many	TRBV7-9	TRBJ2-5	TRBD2	TGTGCCAGCAGCTTGGGAGTGACTAGCGGGAAAGAGACCCAGTACTTC	CASSLGVTSGKETQYF
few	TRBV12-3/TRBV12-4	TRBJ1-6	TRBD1	TGTGCCACCGCGAGGGACAGGGGAGGTTCACCCCTCCACTTT	CATARDRGGSPLHF
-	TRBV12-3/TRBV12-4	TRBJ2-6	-	TGTGCCAGCAGTGCCCAACGGACAGTCTCTGGGGCCAACGTCCTGACTTTC	CASSAQRTVSGANVLTF
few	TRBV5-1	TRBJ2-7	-	TGCGCCAGCAGCACACAGAGGACGAAGGAGCAGTACTTC	CASSTQRTKEQYF
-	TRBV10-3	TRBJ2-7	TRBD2	TGTGCCATCAGGGGACTAGCGGGAGGGCCTGCCTACGAGCAGTACTTC	CAIRGLAGGPAYEQYF
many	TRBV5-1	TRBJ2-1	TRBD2	TGCGCCAGCAGCTTGGGAGGGACTAGCGGCCACAATGAGCAGTTCTTC	CASSLGGTSGHNEQFF
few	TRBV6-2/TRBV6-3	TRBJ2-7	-	TGTGCCAGCAGAGATTCTAGGACCTACGAGCAGTACTTC	CASRDSRTYEQYF
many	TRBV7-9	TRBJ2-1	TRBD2	TGTGCCAGCACCCCGGGACTAGTGATATCCAATGAGCAGTTCTTC	CASTPGLVISNEQFF
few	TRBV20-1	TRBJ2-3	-	TGCAGTGTCCGCCTAAGATCCAAGCCCCCAGATACGCAGTATTTT	CSVRLRSKPPDTQYF
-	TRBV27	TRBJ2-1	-	TGTGCCAGCAGTTCATGGACCGTATCCTACAATGAGCAGTTCTTC	CASSSWTVSYNEQFF
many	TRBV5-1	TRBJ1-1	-	TGCGCCAGCAGCTTGGCCCCAGGAGGGAGCACTGAAGCTTTCTTT	CASSLAPGGSTEAFF
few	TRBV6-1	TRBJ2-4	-	TGTGCCAGCAGATCAACAGGTCAGGTGAACATTCAGTACTTC	CASRSTGQVNIQYF
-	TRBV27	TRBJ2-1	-	TGTGCCAGCAGTCCAGGGGGGGTGGCCTACAATGAGCAGTTCTTC	CASSPGGVAYNEQFF
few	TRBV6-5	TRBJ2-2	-	TGTGCCAGCAGCTATCGGGTCCGGGTGACGAACACCGGGGAGCTGTTTTTT	CASSYRVRVTNTGELFF
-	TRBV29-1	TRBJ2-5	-	TGCAGCGGCCGGCGCGGCAGGGATGGGGAGACCCAGTACTTC	CSGRRGRDGETQYF
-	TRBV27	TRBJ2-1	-	TGTGCCAGCAGTTTAGTCGGGACCTATGAGCAGTTCTTC	CASSLVGTYEQFF
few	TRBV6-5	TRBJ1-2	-	TGTGCCAGCAGCCTCCTTCAGGGTGGAGCTGGCTACACCTTC	CASSLLQGGAGYTF
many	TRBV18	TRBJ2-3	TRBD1	TGCGCCAGCAGCCCGGGGACAGGGCGTGATACGCAGTATTTT	CASSPGTGRDTQYF
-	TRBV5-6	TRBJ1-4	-	TGTGCCAGCAGCTTGCGCGTTAATGAAAAACTGTTTTTT	CASSLRVNEKLFF
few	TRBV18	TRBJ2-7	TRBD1	TGTGCCAGCTCACCTCTCTCAGGGGGCGAGCAGTACTTC	CASSPLSGGEQYF
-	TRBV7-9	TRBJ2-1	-	TGTGCCAGCGGGGCTGGGGATGAGCAGTTCTTC	CASGAGDEQFF
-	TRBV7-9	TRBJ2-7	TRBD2	TGTGCCAGCAGCTTTCCTTTTCAGCGGGGGGGACACGAGCAGTACTTC	CASSFPFQRGGHEQYF
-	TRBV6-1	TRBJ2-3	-	TGTGCCAGCAGATCCCTCGGGACAAGGGGCTCGACAGATACGCAGTATTTT	CASRSLGTRGSTDTQYF
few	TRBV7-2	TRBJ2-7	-	TGTGCCAGCAGCTTAGGGGGAGTCGAGTCCTACGAGCAGTACTTC	CASSLGGVESYEQYF
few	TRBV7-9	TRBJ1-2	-	TGTGCCAGCAGCCGCCTGCAGGGCCTTGATGGCTACACCTTC	CASSRLQGLDGYTF